These 13 T cell receptor beta chains share one sample of origin, sequenced in a study of blood T cell repertoires in COVID-19. The protocol was immunoSEQ multiplex PCR, while the TCRdb copy is restricted to in-frame clones and leaves out a portion. The sample holds about 100,000 clones, 70% to 90% seen once. Sequenced input: peripheral blood. The receptors derive from an elderly man with acute or convalescent COVID-19.

The V gene is TRBV15, the J gene TRBJ1-3; 8 nucleotides agree with TRBD1. This CDR3 has 15 amino acids. The germline CDR1 and CDR2 sequences are LNHNV and YYDKDF (reference sequence). The J segment lost 4 bases and the V segment lost 4 bases, leaving 6 bases of the junction unmatched. The CDR3 nucleotides are TGTGCCACCAGCAAGTTGACAGGGGTAGGAAACACCATATATTTT. Translation: CATSKLTGVGNTIYF.

The chain recombines TRBV14 with TRBJ2-1; 7 positions match TRBD1. The germline CDR1 and CDR2 sequences are SGHDN and FVKESK. The CDR3 is made up of 16 amino acids. V was clipped by 4 bases and J by 10 bases; unmatched bases: 16. The CDR3 protein is CASSRTIGTEALEQFF. CDR3 DNA sequence: TGTGCCAGCAGCCGTACTATCGGGACAGAAGCTTTGGAGCAGTTCTTC. The variable domain in full, completed from reference TRBV14 and TRBJ2-1, reads EAGVTQFPSHSVIEKGQTVTLRCDPISGHDNLYWYRRVMGKEIKFLLHFVKESKQDESGMPNNRFLAERTGGTYSTLKVQPAELEDSGVYFCASSRTIGTEALEQFFGPGTRLTVL.

In its sample, this clone was seen a few times. The rearrangement uses TRBV7-9 and TRBJ1-2; the D gene is possibly TRBD1 (6 bases). Trimming took 1 base from V and 5 from J, leaving 20 bases between them. The CDR3 has 17 amino acids. Germline V CDR1 and CDR2: SEHNR, FQNEAQ (reference sequence). The CDR3 here is CASSLGPGQPGIYGYTF. The CDR3 nucleotides are TGTGCCAGCAGCTTAGGCCCAGGACAGCCCGGAATATATGGCTACACCTTC. The variable domain in full, completed from reference TRBV7-9 and TRBJ1-2, reads DTGVSQNPRHKITKRGQNVTFRCDPISEHNRLYWYRQTLGQGPEFLTYFQNEAQLEKSRLLSDRFSAERPKGSFSTLEIQRTEQGDSAMYLCASSLGPGQPGIYGYTFGSGTRLTVV.

This chain's CDR3 is CASSLGPGNEQFF. In DNA form, the CDR3 reads TGTGCCAGCAGCTTAGGCCCAGGGAATGAGCAGTTCTTC. The chain has TRBV7-2 and TRBJ2-1; D is possibly TRBD1 (5 bases). The length of the CDR3 is 13 residues. Trimming left V 1 base short and J 7 bases short, with 8 bases between. The germline V gene has CDR1 SGHTA and CDR2 FQGNSA.

The gene calls are TRBV14 and TRBJ2-7; 8 nucleotides agree with TRBD1. The CDR3 spans 14 residues. Germline V gives CDR1 SGHDN, CDR2 FVKESK. Trimming took 7 bases from V and 0 from J; bases not matched to a gene: 5. CDR3: CASTSGTGSYEQYF. For the CDR3, the DNA is TGTGCCAGCACCTCCGGGACAGGCTCCTACGAGCAGTACTTC.

The rearrangement uses TRBV5-1 and TRBJ1-5; D call uncertain. Germline CDR1 and CDR2: SGHRS and YFSETQ. CDR3 size: 13 residues. The V end lost 3 bases, the J end lost 0 bases, and 4 bases lay between the germline ends. CDR3 nucleotides: TGCGCCAGCAGCTACGGTAGCAATCAGCCCCAGCATTTT. It is translated as CASSYGSNQPQHF.

The chain recombines TRBV6-5 with TRBJ2-1; 9 bases fit TRBD1. The J segment lost 4 bases and the V segment lost 6 bases, leaving 7 bases of the junction unmatched. The germline V gene has CDR1 MNHEY and CDR2 SVGAGI. The CDR3 spans 15 residues. CDR3 bases: TGTGCCAGCAGACCCGGGACAGGGAGGTACAATGAGCAGTTCTTC. Translating it yields CASRPGTGRYNEQFF.

V is TRBV5-4 and J is TRBJ2-2; 7 bases match TRBD1. The germline V gene has CDR1 SGHNT and CDR2 YYREEE (reference sequence). The CDR3 has 14 residues. With V trimmed by 5 bases and J by 7 bases, 8 bases remained unmatched. The CDR3 loop reads CASRNRGSGGELFF. In DNA form, the CDR3 reads TGTGCCAGCAGGAACAGGGGCTCGGGCGGGGAGCTGTTTTTT.

The chain links TRBV19 to TRBJ2-1, with TRBD2 as a possible D gene (7 bases). The germline V gene encodes CDR1 LNHDA and CDR2 SQIVND (reference sequence). CDR3 length equals 16 residues. V lost 3 bases and J 4 bases, leaving 16 bases between the germline ends. The CDR3 nucleotides read TGTGCCAGTAGTATGGGGGCGGGAGTATCTTACAATGAGCAGTTCTTC. Protein: CASSMGAGVSYNEQFF. The full variable domain, completed using reference TRBV19 and TRBJ2-1, is DGGITQSPKYLFRKEGQNVTLSCEQNLNHDAMYWYRQDPGQGLRLIYYSQIVNDFQKGDIAEGYSVSREKKESFPLTVTSAQKNPTAFYLCASSMGAGVSYNEQFFGPGTRLTVL.

V is TRBV7-2 and J is TRBJ2-3; D is unresolved. The germline CDR1 and CDR2 sequences are SGHTA and FQGNSA. This CDR3 has 13 amino acids. The germline V and J ends were trimmed by 1 base and 3 bases, with 5 bases remaining between them. In nucleotides, the CDR3 is TGTGCCAGCAGCTTAGTCAGGACAGATACGCAGTATTTT. Translating gives CASSLVRTDTQYF.

The chain uses TRBV28 and TRBJ1-4; D gene unclear. V was clipped by 7 bases and J by 4 bases, with 7 bases between them. From germline, CDR1 is MDHEN and CDR2 SYDVKM. This CDR3 is built from 12 residues. As DNA, the CDR3 is TGTGCCAGCAATGCGGGTAATGAAAAACTGTTTTTT. Its protein product is CASNAGNEKLFF.

This clone was counted between two and nine times. V and J are TRBV2 and TRBJ1-2; D is uncertain. Germline CDR1 SNHLY, CDR2 FYNNEI. The CDR3 runs 15 residues. V lost 3 bases and J 5 bases, leaving 16 bases between the germline ends. CDR3 sequence: CASSDRPNTQYGYTF. DNA of the CDR3: TGTGCCAGCAGTGACAGGCCCAACACTCAATATGGCTACACCTTC.

The genes are TRBV28 and TRBJ2-3; weak D call: TRBD1 (5 bases). Germline V gene data show CDR1 as MDHEN and CDR2 as SYDVKM. The V end was cut by 2 bases, the J end by 0 bases, with 9 bases between. The CDR3 is 15 amino acids. In DNA form, the CDR3 reads TGTGCCAGCAGTTTAACAGGTCCTAGCACAGATACGCAGTATTTT. Translation gives CASSLTGPSTDTQYF.